The clone carrying this T cell receptor beta chain has only a few counts. Amplification of TCR beta CDR3 regions was performed using RNA transcripts as template. In the first-round RT-PCR of the TCR CDR3, the HTBI primer set was used. TCRdb fed the multiplex PCR reads into MiXCR, producing one record per CDR3 protein. The sample lists some 340,000 distinct CDR3 sequences; roughly 13% were seen once. This CDR3 is built from 15 residues. The germline V and J ends were trimmed by 1 base and 3 bases, with 9 bases remaining between them. This entry belongs to a study of T cells in Graves' hyperthyroidism and ophthalmopathy.

The receptor was derived from a woman in her forties with Graves' ophthalmopathy. Sequences were obtained from blood. The chain employs TRBV12-3 or TRBV12-4 and TRBJ2-2; TRBD1 or TRBD2 may be the D gene (5 bases each). The CDR3 loop is CASSLVGTYTGELFF. Written as DNA, the CDR3 is TGTGCCAGCAGTTTAGTCGGGACCTACACCGGGGAGCTGTTTTTT.